This T cell receptor (beta chain) was observed in a study of CD8 T cells in Susac syndrome. The RNA input was about 0.5 to 1 ug, and it was reverse transcribed with random hexamers. TCRdb redid the calling of the immunoSEQ multiplex PCR reads with MiXCR, one entry per CDR3 protein. This table has some 300,000 distinct CDR3 sequences, 85% appearing once. TCR beta from blood CD8+ and CD4+ T cells was sequenced. Study-level points and caveats: It was acknowledged in the study that its TCR sequencing and HLA analysis involved a relatively small number of individuals.

On this clonotype: Antigen specificity is unknown.

V lost 0 bases to trimming and J lost 2 bases; unmatched junction nucleotides: 10. There are 18 residues in the CDR3. The germline V gene has CDR1 MNHEY and CDR2 SVGAGI. Material: CD8+ T cells from PBMCs. The TCR sequence derives from a human donor with multiple sclerosis. The chain couples TRBV6-5 to TRBJ2-1; TRBD2 matches at 7 bases. In DNA form, the CDR3 reads TGTGCCAGCAGTTACTCCGGCGGGAGAGGGTCCCCCTACAATGAGCAGTTCTTC. It codes for CASSYSGGRGSPYNEQFF.